These T cell receptor beta chains were read from a single sample in a study of blood T cell repertoires in COVID-19. The assay was immunoSEQ multiplex PCR, and TCRdb's table has in-frame clones only and misses some. The sample carries 85,000 to 95,000 clones, 70% to 90% recorded once. The sample consisted of peripheral blood. The receptors shown here come from a woman older than 75 with acute or convalescent COVID-19. Both conserved end residues are part of each CDR3.

CASSQVPFSGGYNEQFF	TRBV4-1
CASSLDQGWDNEQFF	TRBV13
CASKWGRRTEAFF	TRBV28
CASSPHRPQGWNEQYF	TRBV11-3
CASSVGVRGQGEGETQYF	TRBV9
CASSPRGWRTDTQYF	TRBV9
CASSRVGAGGSYEQYF	TRBV19
CAISESQNRGYTF	TRBV10-3
CASSWDGQNEQYF	TRBV6-5
CATSGNRGYGYTF	TRBV24-1
CASRLIRGSYSNQPQHF	TRBV12-2
CASSPVRPGRSSYEQYF	TRBV7-2
CASSLGRGFYSYNEQFF	TRBV13
CASSPRPGQANEKLFF	TRBV18
CASSSRQGHSNEQFF	TRBV7-9